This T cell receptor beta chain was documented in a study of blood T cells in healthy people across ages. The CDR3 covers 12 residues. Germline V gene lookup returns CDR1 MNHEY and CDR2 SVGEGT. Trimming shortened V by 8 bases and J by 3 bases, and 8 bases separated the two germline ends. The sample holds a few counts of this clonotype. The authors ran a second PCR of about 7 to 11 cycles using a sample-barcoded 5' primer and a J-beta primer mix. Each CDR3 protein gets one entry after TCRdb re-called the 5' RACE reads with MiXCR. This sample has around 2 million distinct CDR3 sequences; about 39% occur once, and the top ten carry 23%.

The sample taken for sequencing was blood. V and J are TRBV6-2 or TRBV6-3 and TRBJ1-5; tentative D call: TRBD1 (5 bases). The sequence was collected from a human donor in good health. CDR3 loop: CASAGPNQPQHF. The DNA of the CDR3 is TGTGCCAGCGCGGGGCCCAATCAGCCCCAGCATTTT.